One sample yielded the 3 T cell receptor beta chains listed below, sequenced in a study of blood T cell repertoires in COVID-19. Here immunoSEQ multiplex PCR was the method, and the copy in TCRdb shows in-frame clones only, minus some. The top ten clones hold around 4.8% of a sample with roughly 190,000 clones, approximately 90% of them seen once. Sequencing was performed on peripheral blood. Every receptor here comes from a human donor in a cohort sampled during active COVID-19.

The V gene is TRBV19, the J gene TRBJ1-1; D call uncertain. Trimming shortened V by 4 bases and J by 1 base, and 16 bases separated the two germline ends. Germline V gene data show CDR1 as LNHDA and CDR2 as SQIVND (reference sequence). CDR3 length equals 16 residues. The CDR3 region is CASSTLGSHGNTEAFF. Written as DNA, the CDR3 is TGTGCCAGTAGTACCTTGGGGAGCCATGGGAACACTGAAGCTTTCTTT.

The rearrangement uses TRBV6-6 and TRBJ1-4; TRBD1 agrees at 7 bases. Trimming at V came to 2 bases and at J to 8 bases, leaving 5 bases not matched to a gene. This CDR3 is built from 14 residues. Germline CDR1 reads MNHNY; CDR2 reads SVGAGI (reference sequence). The CDR3 region is CASSYGQGGEKLFF. In nucleotides, the CDR3 is TGTGCCAGCAGTTACGGGCAGGGGGGCGAAAAACTGTTTTTT.

This chain joins TRBV27 and TRBJ2-1, with a possible D match to TRBD1 (6 bases). V was clipped by 5 bases and J by 4 bases, with 21 bases between them. Germline CDR1 MNHEY, CDR2 SMNVEV (reference sequence). The CDR3 has 17 residues. DNA for the CDR3: TGTGCCAGCAGTCCGGCCGGGACACCGAAGAGTTACAATGAGCAGTTCTTC. This gives the protein CASSPAGTPKSYNEQFF.